This T cell receptor (beta chain) was identified during a study of blood T cell repertoires in COVID-19. V was cut by 1 base and J by 9 bases, with 10 bases left in between. Germline V lookup: CDR1 SEHNR, CDR2 FQNEAQ (reference sequence). CDR3 length: 13 amino acids. Original methodology: It was from reference gene primer amplification that nucleated cell counts were estimated. Sequencing was performed with immunoSEQ multiplex PCR; in TCRdb, only in-frame clones are kept and a portion is missing. The V and J calls and the clone size are those of that table, but D and trimming were determined from the DNA. The sample consists of approximately 480,000 clones, nearly 90% of them appearing once.

This chain uses TRBV7-9 with TRBJ2-1; D gene ambiguous. The clonotype originates from a man younger than 35 with COVID-19, enrolled during active disease. Specimen: peripheral blood. The CDR3 sequence is CASSLGAVLEQFF. CDR3 DNA: TGTGCCAGCAGCTTAGGTGCCGTACTTGAGCAGTTCTTC. Full variable domain (outside the CDR3, taken from reference TRBV7-9 and TRBJ2-1): DTGVSQNPRHKITKRGQNVTFRCDPISEHNRLYWYRQTLGQGPEFLTYFQNEAQLEKSRLLSDRFSAERPKGSFSTLEIQRTEQGDSAMYLCASSLGAVLEQFFGPGTRLTVL.